These T cell receptor beta chains were read from a single sample in a study of T-cell memory formation after mild COVID-19. MiXCR, run by TCRdb on the 5' RACE reads, gives a single entry per CDR3 protein. The data show roughly 240,000 distinct CDR3 sequences, with roughly 15% seen just once and 2.1% held by the top ten. Sequenced input: PBMCs or a T cell subset sorted from them (not recorded which). Receptor source: an adult woman who had mild COVID-19 (a few samples of this study predate the infection). Cell type and time point are not known. CDR3s include the opening cysteine and the closing phenylalanine or tryptophan. Fields, in order: clone size, J gene, V gene, D gene, CDR3 protein, CDR3 DNA. D genes are given only for firm matches. Part of the rows lack a size; the others show once, few, many or a class for expanded clones.

many	TRBJ2-2	TRBV4-1	NA	CASSPQTDLFTGELFF	TGCGCCAGCAGCCCTCAGACTGATCTGTTCACCGGGGAGCTGTTTTTT
NA	TRBJ1-2	TRBV27	NA	CASSPRVAGFGYTF	TGTGCCAGCAGTCCACGTGTAGCAGGGTTTGGCTACACCTTC
NA	TRBJ1-5	TRBV20-1	TRBD1	CSASADRYSNQPQHF	TGCAGTGCTAGCGCGGACAGGTATAGCAATCAGCCCCAGCATTTT
NA	TRBJ2-3	TRBV5-6	NA	CASSLAVGILSTDTQYF	TGTGCCAGCAGCTTGGCCGTTGGGATCCTTAGCACAGATACGCAGTATTTT
NA	TRBJ2-5	TRBV2	NA	CASSDTGQSQETQYF	TGTGCCAGCAGTGACACAGGCCAATCCCAAGAGACCCAGTACTTC
few	TRBJ2-5	TRBV24-1	TRBD1	CATSDGGQPQETQYF	TGTGCCACCAGTGATGGGGGACAGCCCCAAGAGACCCAGTACTTC
few	TRBJ2-7	TRBV7-8	TRBD2	CASRGLAASYEQYF	TGTGCCAGCAGAGGGCTAGCGGCTTCCTACGAGCAGTACTTC
NA	TRBJ1-3	TRBV7-9	TRBD1	CASSPGQGKVGNTIYF	TGTGCCAGCAGCCCAGGACAGGGGAAGGTTGGAAACACCATATATTTT
NA	TRBJ1-6	TRBV12-3/TRBV12-4	NA	CASSFWDPTYNSPLHF	TGTGCCAGCAGTTTTTGGGATCCCACTTATAATTCACCCCTCCACTTT
NA	TRBJ1-2	TRBV29-1	NA	CSVEVGGYTF	TGCAGCGTTGAAGTGGGTGGCTACACCTTC
NA	TRBJ1-2	TRBV6-1	NA	CASSEQINYGYTF	TGTGCCAGCAGTGAACAGATTAACTATGGCTACACCTTC
NA	TRBJ2-3	TRBV27	NA	CASSLETGTDTQYF	TGTGCCAGCAGCCTGGAGACGGGGACAGATACGCAGTATTTT
few	TRBJ2-3	TRBV2	NA	CASSDRRITDTQYF	TGTGCCAGCAGTGATCGGCGGATCACAGATACGCAGTATTTT
NA	TRBJ2-1	TRBV12-3/TRBV12-4	TRBD2	CASRLGLAESNEQFF	TGTGCCAGCAGATTGGGACTAGCGGAGTCCAATGAGCAGTTCTTC
NA	TRBJ2-2	TRBV19	TRBD2	CASSKPQAGVGTGELFF	TGTGCCAGTAGTAAACCCCAAGCGGGAGTAGGGACCGGGGAGCTGTTTTTT
NA	TRBJ1-1	TRBV20-1	NA	CSARDPNRVNTEAFF	TGCAGTGCTAGAGATCCGAACAGGGTGAACACTGAAGCTTTCTTT
few	TRBJ1-1	TRBV12-3/TRBV12-4	NA	CASSQLGAYTEAFF	TGTGCCAGCAGTCAGTTGGGAGCCTACACTGAAGCTTTCTTT
NA	TRBJ2-1	TRBV7-6	NA	CASSLVGSSYNEQFF	TGTGCCAGCAGCTTAGTAGGGAGCTCCTACAATGAGCAGTTCTTC
NA	TRBJ2-7	TRBV30	NA	CACSGTGSYEQYF	TGTGCCTGTTCAGGGACGGGATCCTACGAGCAGTACTTC
many	TRBJ2-1	TRBV7-3	NA	CASSLGSPVGRNNEQFF	TGTGCCAGCAGCTTAGGGAGCCCCGTTGGTAGGAACAATGAGCAGTTCTTC
NA	TRBJ1-2	TRBV5-1	NA	CASSLARVDYGYTF	TGCGCCAGCAGCTTGGCCAGGGTCGACTATGGCTACACCTTC
NA	TRBJ1-1	TRBV6-6	NA	CASSDRTTMNTEAFF	TGTGCCAGCAGCGATCGAACAACCATGAACACTGAAGCTTTCTTT
NA	TRBJ2-3	TRBV4-1	TRBD2	CASSQVQRGAEDTQYF	TGCGCCAGCAGCCAAGTCCAGCGGGGGGCGGAGGATACGCAGTATTTT
NA	TRBJ2-7	TRBV12-3/TRBV12-4	NA	CASSRGGEQYF	TGTGCCAGCAGTAGGGGTGGGGAGCAGTACTTC
NA	TRBJ1-6	TRBV9	NA	CASSPRVGGFNSPLHF	TGTGCCAGCAGCCCACGGGTCGGGGGCTTTAATTCACCCCTCCACTTT
NA	TRBJ1-1	TRBV2	NA	CASSSILQNTEAFF	TGTGCCAGCAGTAGCATTCTACAGAACACTGAAGCTTTCTTT
few	TRBJ2-2	TRBV30	NA	CAWSGRFGELFF	TGTGCCTGGAGTGGAAGATTCGGGGAGCTGTTTTTT
few	TRBJ2-1	TRBV12-3/TRBV12-4	TRBD2	CASRTSRRSYNEQFF	TGTGCCAGCAGGACTAGCCGACGCTCCTACAATGAGCAGTTCTTC
few	TRBJ2-2	TRBV11-2	NA	CASSLLRGTGELFF	TGTGCCAGCAGCTTATTACGGGGGACCGGGGAGCTGTTTTTT
few	TRBJ2-7	TRBV30	NA	CAWSYGGLYEQYF	TGTGCCTGGAGTTACGGGGGGCTCTACGAGCAGTACTTC
few	TRBJ2-3	TRBV27	NA	CASSFWARRDTQYF	TGTGCCAGCAGTTTTTGGGCAAGGAGGGATACGCAGTATTTT
few	TRBJ2-5	TRBV20-1	TRBD1	CSAPDRVGETQYF	TGCAGTGCCCCGGACAGGGTAGGGGAGACCCAGTACTTC
NA	TRBJ1-1	TRBV3-1	TRBD1	CASSLMTGREAFF	TGTGCCAGCAGCCTTATGACAGGGCGGGAAGCTTTCTTT
NA	TRBJ1-2	TRBV21-1	NA	CAGSTGGRYGYTF	TGTGCCGGATCGACAGGGGGCCGCTATGGCTACACCTTC
few	TRBJ2-7	TRBV12-3/TRBV12-4	TRBD2	CASSPVPGLAGREQYF	TGTGCCAGCAGTCCGGTTCCGGGACTAGCGGGACGCGAGCAGTACTTC
NA	TRBJ2-7	TRBV6-6	NA	CASSPDHYSYEQYF	TGTGCCAGCAGTCCCGATCACTACTCCTACGAGCAGTACTTC
many	TRBJ2-1	TRBV7-9	TRBD2	CASSSGLAGVGEQFF	TGTGCCAGCAGCTCTGGACTAGCGGGAGTTGGTGAGCAGTTCTTC
few	TRBJ2-3	TRBV7-2	TRBD2	CASSSQLLAGARDTQYF	TGTGCCAGCAGCTCCCAACTGCTAGCGGGGGCCCGTGATACGCAGTATTTT
NA	TRBJ2-5	TRBV12-3/TRBV12-4	TRBD2	CASSLRGGFQETQYF	TGTGCCAGCAGTTTGCGGGGGGGTTTCCAAGAGACCCAGTACTTC
NA	TRBJ2-7	TRBV7-3	NA	CASSLNREDEQYF	TGTGCCAGCAGCTTAAACAGGGAGGACGAGCAGTACTTC
many	TRBJ2-1	TRBV5-5	TRBD1	CASSLGQGTYNEQFF	TGTGCCAGCAGCTTGGGACAGGGGACCTACAATGAGCAGTTCTTC
once	TRBJ1-1	TRBV12-3/TRBV12-4	NA	CASSLARGEAFF	TGTGCCAGCAGTTTAGCGAGAGGTGAAGCTTTCTTT
NA	TRBJ2-1	TRBV5-5	NA	CASRLRAGTVAGYSYNEQFF	TGTGCCAGCCGCCTCCGCGCCGGGACTGTGGCCGGGTACTCCTACAATGAGCAGTTCTTC
NA	TRBJ2-1	TRBV4-3	NA	CASSQDNPSYNEQFF	TGCGCCAGCAGCCAAGATAACCCCTCCTACAATGAGCAGTTCTTC
once	TRBJ1-1	TRBV6-6	TRBD1	CASSDPGGQETEAFF	TGTGCCAGCAGTGACCCCGGGGGACAGGAGACTGAAGCTTTCTTT
few	TRBJ2-7	TRBV5-1	NA	CASSGRDVSYEQYF	TGCGCCAGCAGCGGAAGAGACGTTTCCTACGAGCAGTACTTC
NA	TRBJ1-5	TRBV5-8	NA	CASSRGQIPGGNQPQHF	TGTGCCAGCAGCCGGGGTCAGATCCCTGGGGGCAATCAGCCCCAGCATTTT
few	TRBJ2-4	TRBV7-2	NA	CASSKGSKNIQYF	TGTGCCAGCAGTAAAGGTTCCAAAAACATTCAGTACTTC
many	TRBJ2-2	TRBV19	NA	CASNRNTGELFF	TGTGCCAGTAATAGGAACACCGGGGAGCTGTTTTTT
NA	TRBJ1-1	TRBV5-5	TRBD1	CASIRDRGEAFF	TGTGCCAGCATCCGGGACAGGGGAGAAGCTTTCTTT
few	TRBJ1-1	TRBV4-1	TRBD1	CASSPTGTGGFSDTEAFF	TGCGCCAGCAGCCCTACCGGGACAGGGGGTTTTTCGGACACTGAAGCTTTCTTT